This T cell receptor (beta chain) was captured in a study of T cell repertoires in cytomegalovirus infection. As regards this clonotype: What it binds is not known.

TCRdb re-derived calls from the reads in MiXCR, one entry per CDR3 protein. The table records nearly 70,000 distinct CDR3 sequences, approximately 22% of them present only once. Germline trimming cut 0 bases from V and 3 bases from J; bases unmatched to any gene: 1. Germline V CDR1 and CDR2: MNHEY, SVGEGT. This CDR3 contains 15 residues. General observations from the study: Predominance within the ex vivo response was attributable to HLA-C-restricted CMV-specific TCR beta clonotypes.

V gene TRBV6-2 or TRBV6-3 combines with J gene TRBJ2-1; TRBD1 agrees at 8 bases. Sample: PBMCs, sequenced either directly or after in vitro stimulation (not recorded which). This receptor was obtained from a human donor in good health (CMV status not recorded). Some clones in this sample may be carry-over from other donors' samples. The CDR3 DNA is TGTGCCAGCAGTTACTCTGGGACAGGCTACAATGAGCAGTTCTTC. Protein product: CASSYSGTGYNEQFF.